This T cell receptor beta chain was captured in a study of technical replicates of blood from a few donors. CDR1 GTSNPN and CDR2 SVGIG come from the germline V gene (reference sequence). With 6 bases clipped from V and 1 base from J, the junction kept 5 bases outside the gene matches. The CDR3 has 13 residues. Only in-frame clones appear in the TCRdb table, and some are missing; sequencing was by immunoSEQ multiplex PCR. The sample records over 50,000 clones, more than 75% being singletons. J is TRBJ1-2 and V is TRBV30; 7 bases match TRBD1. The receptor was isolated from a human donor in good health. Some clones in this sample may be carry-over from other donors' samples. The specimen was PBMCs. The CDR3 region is CACQGQRNYGYTF. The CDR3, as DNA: TGTGCCTGCCAGGGACAGCGTAACTATGGCTACACCTTC.